This entry lists 14 T cell receptor beta chains sequenced from one sample in a study of siplizumab effects on memory and regulatory T cells. The repertoire was sequenced with immunoSEQ multiplex PCR; TCRdb's copy has only in-frame clones and lacks some. In the table there are approximately 120,000 clones, about 91% of which are singletons. Sequenced sample: Tregs sorted from blood. These receptors all come from a human donor in good health.

The genes are TRBV7-2 and TRBJ1-2, with 7 bases identical to TRBD1. The trim removed 5 bases at V and 6 bases at J, leaving 3 bases unmatched. CDR1 SGHTA and CDR2 FQGNSA come from the germline V gene. The CDR3 spans 12 residues. In DNA, the CDR3 is TGTGCCAGCAGCCCAACAGGGGATGGCTACACCTTC. Amino acids: CASSPTGDGYTF.

The rearrangement joins TRBV27 to TRBJ2-7, with D possibly being TRBD1 (6 bases). The CDR3 has 13 amino acids. Trimming shortened V by 2 bases and J by 7 bases, and 12 bases separated the two germline ends. The germline gives CDR1 MNHEY, CDR2 SMNVEV (reference sequence). CDR3 protein: CASSLRGRNEQYF. The CDR3 DNA reads as TGTGCCAGCAGTTTAAGGGGGAGAAATGAGCAGTACTTC.

This clone was recorded only once. The chain employs TRBV6-1 and TRBJ1-2, with D perhaps matching TRBD1 (5 bases). CDR3 length equals 15 residues. V lost 2 bases, J lost 4 bases, and 14 bases lay in between. CDR1 is MNHNS, CDR2 SASEGT, per germline. CDR3 in amino acids: CASSEYRDSLYGYTF. The CDR3 DNA follows: TGTGCCAGCAGTGAATACCGGGACTCCCTCTATGGCTACACCTTC.

The chain joins TRBV6-5 to TRBJ2-1; 7 bases map to TRBD1. The germline V gene has CDR1 MNHEY and CDR2 SVGAGI. The CDR3 extends over 15 amino acids. Trimming took 6 bases from V and 7 from J; bases not matched to a gene: 12. The CDR3 nucleotides read TGTGCCAGCAGCTCCGGTTCGAGGGGGCGAAATGAGCAGTTCTTC. It codes for CASSSGSRGRNEQFF.

A single count supports this clone. V and J are TRBV11-1 and TRBJ1-2; TRBD1 matches at 10 bases. With 6 bases clipped from V and 6 bases from J, the junction kept 7 bases outside the gene matches. Germline V lookup: CDR1 SGHAT, CDR2 FQDESV (reference sequence). CDR3 length: 14 residues. CDR3 nucleotide sequence: TGTGCCAGCAGGGGACAGGGGACAGCGGATGGCTACACCTTC. This translates into CASRGQGTADGYTF.

The CDR3 DNA reads as TGTGCCAGCAGCTTACAGGGGGCAAGGGCAGATACGCAGTATTTT. This codes for CASSLQGARADTQYF. The genes are TRBV7-8 and TRBJ2-3; TRBD1 matches 8 bases. V shed 2 bases, J shed 4 bases, and the junction held 5 bases outside the gene matches. Germline values: CDR1 SGHVS, CDR2 FQNEAQ. The CDR3 is 15 amino acids.

The chain is built from TRBV7-2 and TRBJ2-7; either TRBD1 or TRBD2 may fit D (5 bases each). The germline V and J ends were trimmed by 5 bases and 5 bases, with 16 bases remaining between them. This CDR3 is built from 14 residues. Per the germline V gene, CDR1 is SGHTA and CDR2 is FQGNSA. For the CDR3, the DNA is TGTGCCAGCAGCCCTTCTATGGGGGTCCACGAGCAGTACTTC. Protein sequence: CASSPSMGVHEQYF. The variable domain in full, with the rest retrieved from reference TRBV7-2 and TRBJ2-7, is GAGVSQSPSNKVTEKGKDVELRCDPISGHTALYWYRQSLGQGLEFLIYFQGNSAPDKSGLPSDRFSAERTGGSVSTLTIQRTQQEDSAVYLCASSPSMGVHEQYFGPGTRLTVT.

This sequence joins TRBV11-2 and TRBJ2-7; no clear D. This CDR3 is built from 15 residues. Deletions cut 2 bases from V and 4 bases from J, with 15 bases between. CDR1 is SGHAT and CDR2 is FQNNGV in the germline V gene. This chain's CDR3 is CASSLQTPPYYEQYF. The CDR3 bases are TGTGCCAGCAGCTTACAAACTCCCCCATATTACGAGCAGTACTTC.

In its sample, this clone was seen a few times. The chain has TRBV7-2 and TRBJ1-2; 8 bases align to TRBD1. J was trimmed by 4 bases and V by 5 bases; bases with no gene match: 12. The CDR3 consists of 16 residues. The germline V gene encodes CDR1 SGHTA and CDR2 FQGNSA. CDR3 nucleotides: TGTGCCAGCAGCGTTGCGGACAGGGAGTTCGTCTATGGCTACACCTTC. It translates to CASSVADREFVYGYTF. The variable domain in full, completed from reference TRBV7-2 and TRBJ1-2, reads GAGVSQSPSNKVTEKGKDVELRCDPISGHTALYWYRQSLGQGLEFLIYFQGNSAPDKSGLPSDRFSAERTGGSVSTLTIQRTQQEDSAVYLCASSVADREFVYGYTFGSGTRLTVV.

The CDR3 region has the DNA TGTGCCAGCAGCCCTACGGGTAAAGAGCACGAGCAGTACTTC. This sequence encodes CASSPTGKEHEQYF. The V call is TRBV7-8, the J call TRBJ2-7; D remains unclear. Germline V gene sequence: CDR1 SGHVS, CDR2 FQNEAQ. The CDR3 has 14 residues. Trimming cost V 5 bases and J 5 bases, with 16 bases left between them.

This clone was seen just once. The chain links TRBV5-1 to TRBJ1-1; 7 bases line up with TRBD1. This CDR3 is 12 amino acids long. Germline CDR1 and CDR2: SGHRS and YFSETQ. V was clipped by 4 bases and J by 10 bases; unmatched bases: 7. In nucleotides, the CDR3 is TGCGCCAGCAGCGCAGACAGGGTGGGAGCTTTCTTT. Protein product: CASSADRVGAFF.

The chain links TRBV2 to TRBJ1-2; TRBD1 might be the D (6 bases). From germline, CDR1 is SNHLY and CDR2 FYNNEI. This CDR3 is 14 amino acids long. Between the trimmed V and J ends, which lost 4 bases and 4 bases, there was a span of 13 bases. The CDR3 sequence: CASSGPAGAYGYTF. CDR3 coding DNA: TGTGCCAGCAGTGGCCCGGCAGGGGCCTATGGCTACACCTTC. Variable domain in full (rest from reference TRBV2 and TRBJ1-2): EPEVTQTPSHQVTQMGQEVILRCVPISNHLYFYWYRQILGQKVEFLVSFYNNEISEKSEIFDDQFSVERPDGSNFTLKIRSTKLEDSAMYFCASSGPAGAYGYTFGSGTRLTVV.

The chain has TRBV5-1 and TRBJ1-2, with 10 positions matching TRBD1. V shed 2 bases and J 7 bases; nucleotides not matched to a gene: 11. Germline values: CDR1 SGHRS, CDR2 YFSETQ. This CDR3 is built from 16 residues. The CDR3 loop reads CASSLQSDRGLGGYTF. The CDR3 nucleotides read TGCGCCAGCAGCTTACAGAGTGACAGGGGGCTCGGTGGCTACACCTTC.

The rearrangement uses TRBV18 and TRBJ2-2; D uncertain. The V and J ends lost 0 bases and 4 bases respectively, with 6 bases between them. The CDR3 is 14 residues long. Looked up from germline, CDR1 is KGHSH and CDR2 is LQKENI. CDR3 in amino acids: CASSPPSSTGELFF. The CDR3 DNA reads as TGTGCCAGCTCACCACCCTCTAGCACCGGGGAGCTGTTTTTT.